Shown below are 32 T cell receptor beta chains from a single sample sequenced in a study of blood T cell repertoires in COVID-19. Measured with immunoSEQ multiplex PCR; TCRdb has only the in-frame clones, and not every one. The sample yields tens of thousands of clones, about nine tenths seen once. Sequencing used peripheral blood. The receptor source for this set is a woman at least 80 years old with COVID-19, enrolled during active disease.

The chain has TRBV3-1 (or the pseudogene TRBV3-2) and TRBJ2-1; D is ambiguous. The germline V and J ends were trimmed by 4 bases and 5 bases, with 15 bases remaining between them. The CDR3 has 15 residues. Germline-derived CDR1 and CDR2 are LGHDT and YNNKEL (reference sequence). CDR3 in amino acids: CASSPHRAPNNEQFF. The CDR3 nucleotides are TGTGCCAGCAGCCCCCATCGAGCCCCCAACAATGAGCAGTTCTTC.

In nucleotides, the CDR3 is TGTGCCAGCAGCTTGGGGCCCAACCTCCAAGAGACCCAGTACTTC. Its protein product is CASSLGPNLQETQYF. The chain recombines TRBV5-5 with TRBJ2-5, with D hard to call. The ends were cut back, 0 bases at V and 1 base at J, with 10 bases in the middle. CDR3 length: 15 amino acids. The germline CDR1 and CDR2 sequences are SGHKS and YYEKEE (reference sequence).

The CDR3 here is CASSYGSGLGTEAFF. Written as DNA, the CDR3 is TGTGCCAGCAGCTACGGGTCGGGGTTAGGTACTGAAGCTTTCTTT. This chain uses TRBV7-3 with TRBJ1-1; D unclear. This CDR3 spans 15 amino acids. Trimming shortened V by 4 bases and J by 5 bases, and 17 bases separated the two germline ends. Germline values: CDR1 SGHTA, CDR2 FQGTGA.

V is TRBV9 and J is TRBJ2-6; D is undetermined. The length of the CDR3 is 16 residues. Between the trimmed V and J ends, which lost 0 bases and 0 bases, there was a span of 7 bases. Germline V gene lookup returns CDR1 SGDLS and CDR2 YYNGEE. The CDR3 coding sequence is TGTGCCAGCAGCGTAGCTAGTTACTCTGGGGCCAACGTCCTGACTTTC. The encoded protein is CASSVASYSGANVLTF. Drawing the rest from reference TRBV9 and TRBJ2-6, the complete variable domain is DSGVTQTPKHLITATGQRVTLRCSPRSGDLSVYWYQQSLDQGLQFLIQYYNGEERAKGNILERFSAQQFPDLHSELNLSSLELGDSALYFCASSVASYSGANVLTFGAGSRLTVL.

This clone came up a few times. The chain carries TRBV30 and TRBJ1-4, with 9 bases lining up with TRBD1. The CDR3 is 14 residues long. The V segment lost 3 bases and the J segment 7 bases; nucleotides outside the gene matches: 6. CDR1 is GTSNPN and CDR2 is SVGIG in the germline V gene (reference sequence). DNA of the CDR3: TGTGCCTGGAGGATTAAACAGGGGGCTGAAAAACTGTTTTTT. Protein: CAWRIKQGAEKLFF.

J is TRBJ1-2 and V is TRBV12-3 or TRBV12-4, with D perhaps matching TRBD1 (6 bases). This CDR3 contains 13 residues. Trimming pared 6 bases from V and 7 bases from J, leaving 15 bases between. CDR3 protein: CASSTTGKAGYTF. CDR3 in DNA: TGTGCCAGCAGCACTACAGGGAAGGCTGGCTACACCTTC.

CDR3: CASSFPRGGKFTEAFF. CDR3 sequence (DNA): TGTGCCAGCAGCTTTCCTCGGGGCGGGAAGTTCACTGAAGCTTTCTTT. J is TRBJ1-1 and V is TRBV11-2; tentatively, D is TRBD1 (5 bases). Trimming pared 3 bases from V and 4 bases from J, leaving 18 bases between. CDR3 length: 16 amino acids. Germline-derived CDR1 and CDR2 are SGHAT and FQNNGV. Variable domain in full (rest from reference TRBV11-2 and TRBJ1-1): EAGVAQSPRYKIIEKRQSVAFWCNPISGHATLYWYQQILGQGPKLLIQFQNNGVVDDSQLPKDRFSAERLKGVDSTLKIQPAKLEDSAVYLCASSFPRGGKFTEAFFGQGTRLTVV.

The chain has TRBV5-4 and TRBJ1-1; D call uncertain. This CDR3 comprises 13 residues. The germline CDR1 and CDR2 sequences are SGHNT and YYREEE (reference sequence). The V end lost 2 bases, the J end lost 0 bases, and 5 bases lay between the germline ends. The CDR3 sequence is CASSFLMNTEAFF. CDR3 in DNA: TGTGCCAGCAGCTTTTTAATGAACACTGAAGCTTTCTTT.

The CDR3, as DNA: TGTGCCAGCTCACCCTCGCCACCAACTAGCGCGAACAATGAGCAGTTCTTC. It specifies CASSPSPPTSANNEQFF. The V and J genes are TRBV18 and TRBJ2-1, with 7 positions matching TRBD2. This CDR3 is built from 17 residues. Germline values: CDR1 KGHSH, CDR2 LQKENI. V was pared by 3 bases and J by 5 bases, with 13 bases of the junction left unmatched.

The chain combines TRBV6-5 with TRBJ2-2; 7 bases agree with TRBD2. Germline CDR1 MNHEY, CDR2 SVGAGI. The CDR3 runs 14 residues. V lost 6 bases, J lost 10 bases, and 11 bases stayed unmatched. DNA of the CDR3: TGTGCCAGCAGGTTGACTAGCCCCAGTGCGGAGCTGTTTTTT. As protein: CASRLTSPSAELFF.

The rearrangement uses TRBV18 and TRBJ2-5; 7 bases map to TRBD2. CDR1 and CDR2 from the germline V gene are KGHSH and LQKENI. The junction had 3 bases not matched to a gene; V was cut back by 3 bases and J by 5 bases. The CDR3 loop spans 13 amino acids. The CDR3 reads CASSPGGLETQYF. The DNA of the CDR3 is TGTGCCAGCTCACCGGGGGGGTTGGAGACCCAGTACTTC.

V gene TRBV6-5 combines with J gene TRBJ2-7, with TRBD1 matching over 8 bases. Germline trimming cut 11 bases from V and 4 bases from J; bases unmatched to any gene: 10. This CDR3 is 13 amino acids long. CDR1 is MNHEY, CDR2 SVGAGI, per germline. The CDR3 bases are TGTGCCGGAGCGGACAGGGTGTTATACGAGCAGTACTTC. Protein: CAGADRVLYEQYF.

The J gene is TRBJ1-2, the V gene TRBV12-3 or TRBV12-4, with TRBD1 matching 7 bases. V lost 5 bases, J lost 4 bases, and 4 bases stayed unmatched. This CDR3 contains 13 residues. The CDR3 here is CASSPDRVYGYTF. CDR3 DNA sequence: TGTGCCAGCAGTCCAGACAGGGTCTATGGCTACACCTTC.

V gene TRBV2 combines with J gene TRBJ2-7, with 8 bases identical to TRBD1. This CDR3 contains 14 residues. Germline CDR1 is SNHLY and CDR2 is FYNNEI. Trimming at V came to 2 bases and at J to 3 bases, leaving 3 bases not matched to a gene. The DNA for the CDR3 is TGTGCCAGCAGTGAACAGGGACAGGACTACGAGCAGTACTTC. Residues: CASSEQGQDYEQYF.

With respect to this clone: One junction end disagrees with the germline gene, perhaps due to a read error. The chain joins TRBV5-4 to TRBJ2-5; a possible D gene is TRBD2 (6 bases). The CDR3 is 13 amino acids. The germline V gene encodes CDR1 SGHNT and CDR2 YYREEE (reference sequence). CDR3 coding DNA: TGTGCCAGCAGGTTGGGACTTTGGGAGACCCAGTACTTC. Translated: CASRLGLWETQYF.

This chain uses TRBV7-9 with TRBJ1-1; 9 bases agree with TRBD1. CDR1 and CDR2 from the germline V gene are SEHNR and FQNEAQ (reference sequence). The CDR3 length is 15 residues. The junction had 9 bases not matched to a gene; V was cut back by 5 bases and J by 5 bases. The CDR3 DNA follows: TGTGCCAGCAGCATATTACAGGGGGCGCGTACTGAAGCTTTCTTT. This gives the protein CASSILQGARTEAFF.

The chain has TRBV6-5 and TRBJ2-7; 12 bases map to TRBD1. The V and J ends lost 2 bases and 9 bases, in that order; junction bases with no gene match: 5. The CDR3 has 14 amino acids. Germline V gives CDR1 MNHEY, CDR2 SVGAGI. The CDR3 region is CASSYTGQGATQYF. The CDR3 bases are TGTGCCAGCAGTTACACGGGACAGGGGGCGACGCAGTACTTC.

The chain couples TRBV5-1 to TRBJ1-5, with unresolved D. V was cut by 0 bases and J by 5 bases, with 12 bases left in between. The CDR3 is 15 residues long. Germline V gene sequence: CDR1 SGHRS, CDR2 YFSETQ. The CDR3 bases are TGCGCCAGCAGCTTGGGCGACTTACCCTATCAGCCCCAGCATTTT. Protein: CASSLGDLPYQPQHF.

The chain employs TRBV9 and TRBJ1-2, with D unclear. This CDR3 has 13 residues. Per germline, CDR1 SGDLS and CDR2 YYNGEE. V lost 0 bases and J lost 4, with 7 bases in between. The CDR3 region has the DNA TGTGCCAGCAGCGTAGCACACAGCTATGGCTACACCTTC. It yields the protein CASSVAHSYGYTF.

CDR3 region: CASSTTRTGVSPLHF. CDR3 sequence (DNA): TGTGCCAGTAGTACTACTCGGACAGGGGTGTCACCCCTCCACTTT. The chain has TRBV19 and TRBJ1-6; 9 positions match TRBD1. J gave up 10 bases and V 4 bases, and 8 bases lay outside the gene matches. The CDR3 extends over 15 amino acids. CDR1 is LNHDA and CDR2 is SQIVND in the germline V gene (reference sequence).

V gene TRBV5-1 combines with J gene TRBJ2-7, with 8 bases identical to TRBD2. V lost 3 bases and J lost 5; bases outside the gene matches: 7. This CDR3 has 14 amino acids. Looked up from germline, CDR1 is SGHRS and CDR2 is YFSETQ. CDR3 protein: CASSSSGGNHEQYF. The CDR3 nucleotides are TGCGCCAGCAGCTCCAGCGGGGGTAACCACGAGCAGTACTTC.

This sequence joins TRBV16 and TRBJ1-1, with D possibly being TRBD1 (6 bases). CDR1 and CDR2 (germline): KGHSY, FQNENV. Trimming took off 3 bases at V and 4 bases at J, with 18 bases between the two ends. This CDR3 has 16 residues. CDR3 sequence: CASSHAGRGGGTEAFF. DNA for the CDR3: TGTGCCAGCAGCCACGCAGGGAGAGGGGGGGGCACTGAAGCTTTCTTT.

This clone was seen only a few times. This chain connects TRBV4-2 to TRBJ1-1, with 7 nucleotides matching TRBD1. The junction had 9 bases not matched to a gene; V was cut back by 1 base and J by 1 base. The CDR3 contains 17 residues. The germline CDR1 and CDR2 sequences are LGHNA and YNFKEQ. For the CDR3, the DNA is TGTGCCAGCAGCCAAGTTTGGCCAGGGGGAGGGAACACTGAAGCTTTCTTT. It translates to CASSQVWPGGGNTEAFF.

The rearrangement uses TRBV5-1 and TRBJ2-6; TRBD1 is a possible D gene (5 bases). Trimming pared 4 bases from V and 0 bases from J, leaving 11 bases between. CDR3 size: 16 residues. The germline V gene encodes CDR1 SGHRS and CDR2 YFSETQ. The CDR3 sequence: CASSGAQYSGANVLTF. The CDR3 nucleotides read TGCGCCAGCAGCGGGGCCCAGTACTCTGGGGCCAACGTCCTGACTTTC.

The V call is TRBV5-6, the J call TRBJ2-1; maybe TRBD1 (6 bases). This CDR3 contains 14 residues. CDR1 is SGHDT and CDR2 is YYEEEE in the germline V gene. Trimming stripped 4 bases from V and 4 bases from J, with 12 bases between. The CDR3 DNA follows: TGTGCCAGCAGCCGGACAGCACAGTACAATGAGCAGTTCTTC. Amino acid sequence: CASSRTAQYNEQFF.

This chain connects TRBV5-1 to TRBJ2-3; 9 bases are shared with TRBD1. The germline V gene has CDR1 SGHRS and CDR2 YFSETQ. Germline trimming cut 4 bases from V and 3 bases from J; bases unmatched to any gene: 12. The CDR3 loop spans 17 amino acids. CDR3 residues: CASSPRLGGTGTDTQYF. The CDR3 nucleotides read TGCGCCAGCAGCCCTCGGTTAGGAGGGACAGGGACAGATACGCAGTATTTT.

This chain uses TRBV28 with TRBJ1-1, with D tentatively TRBD1 (6 bases). CDR1 and CDR2 (germline): MDHEN, SYDVKM. The CDR3 is 13 residues long. The V gene lost 6 bases and the J gene lost 3 bases, with 11 bases spanning the gap. The CDR3 loop is CASSLQGYTEAFF. CDR3 sequence (DNA): TGTGCCAGCAGCCTACAGGGTTACACTGAAGCTTTCTTT.

This sequence joins TRBV19 and TRBJ1-1; the D gene is possibly TRBD1 (5 bases). This CDR3 comprises 14 residues. Looked up from germline, CDR1 is LNHDA and CDR2 is SQIVND (reference sequence). With 0 bases removed from V and 4 bases from J, the gap between germline ends came to 9 bases. The CDR3: CASSIDRGGTEAFF. The CDR3 DNA reads TGTGCCAGTAGTATAGATCGCGGGGGCACTGAAGCTTTCTTT.

This clone ranks as large. V is TRBV5-8 and J is TRBJ2-7; 7 positions agree with TRBD2. Germline CDR1 is SGHTS and CDR2 is YDEGEE. J lost 5 bases, V lost 6 bases, and 8 bases had no gene match. The CDR3 has 13 residues. Written as DNA, the CDR3 is TGTGCCAGCAACCTGGGGGGGAGTAACGAGCAGTACTTC. Translation gives CASNLGGSNEQYF.

The CDR3 protein is CASSPSVTDTQYF. DNA for the CDR3: TGTGCCAGCAGCCCGTCCGTCACAGATACGCAGTATTTT. This sequence joins TRBV7-9 and TRBJ2-3; no clear D gene. The V end was cut by 5 bases, the J end by 2 bases, with 8 bases between. The CDR3 is 13 amino acids. Germline CDR1 SEHNR, CDR2 FQNEAQ (reference sequence).

The gene calls are TRBV12-5 and TRBJ1-1; 7 positions match TRBD1. Germline V gene sequence: CDR1 LGHNT, CDR2 FRNRAP. Germline trimming cut 6 bases from V and 5 bases from J; bases unmatched to any gene: 12. The CDR3 covers 15 residues. CDR3 nucleotides: TGTGCTAGTGGACCCGGGGACAGCGAAGGGACTGAAGCTTTCTTT. Protein sequence: CASGPGDSEGTEAFF.

This chain joins TRBV2 and TRBJ1-5; 9 bases map to TRBD1. The germline CDR1 and CDR2 sequences are SNHLY and FYNNEI. V was clipped by 6 bases and J by 3 bases; unmatched bases: 12. The CDR3 is 17 amino acids. CDR3 in DNA: TGTGCCAGCAGATTGGACAGGGGATTTTCGCACAATCAGCCCCAGCATTTT. Amino acids: CASRLDRGFSHNQPQHF.